This TCR beta chain was recorded in a study of PD-L1 blockade in urothelial cancer. Across the whole study: The study started patients on atezolizumab in about 2014, giving 1,200 mg intravenously every 3 weeks. Median tumor clonality was approximately 0.096, with T cell proportion 0.097.

A few counts support this clone. The target antigen is unknown. The CDR3 consists of 16 residues. V shed 3 bases and J shed 4 bases, with 15 bases lying between them. Germline CDR1 reads SGHNT; CDR2 reads YENEEA. Points from the study as a whole: More tumor-infiltrating T lymphocytes occurred in patients with durable benefit. Every patient provided just one FFPE tumor sample, which was not taken right before treatment.

Sequenced by immunoSEQ multiplex PCR; TCRdb stores in-frame clones only, minus some. The table shows 35,000 to 40,000 clones, with roughly 38% occurring only once. The receptor was derived from a man aged 55 to 70 with urothelial cancer. This material consisted of tumor tissue, taken before atezolizumab (anti-PD-L1) treatment. The chain employs TRBV11-3 and TRBJ1-4; D not certain. Written as DNA, the CDR3 is TGTGCCAGCAGCTTGACATCCGGGTCCCATAATGAAAAACTGTTTTTT. This codes for CASSLTSGSHNEKLFF.